The next 25 T cell receptor beta chains were all read from a single sample in a study of CD8+ T cells in alopecia areata. Alopecia areata patients provided lesional scalp punch biopsies and peripheral blood. RNA, once extracted, was reverse transcribed into cDNA for use as the sequencing template. Clones were read by immunoSEQ multiplex PCR, and TCRdb kept only the in-frame ones, dropping some. The sample includes approximately 7,800 clones, 64% of them seen just once. The sample in question was skin, obtained at week 0. The origin of the receptors is a human donor with alopecia areata.

Comments on this clone: Lacking the conserved final phenylalanine or tryptophan, this CDR3 likely reflects a read error. The chain couples TRBV7-3 to TRBJ2-3, with a tentative D call TRBD2 (6 bases). The length of the CDR3 is 15 residues. The V and J ends lost 4 bases and 4 bases respectively, with 15 bases between them. CDR1 is SGHTA, CDR2 FQGTGA, per germline. The CDR3 nucleotides are TGTGCCAGCAGCTCGCTGGCGGGGTGGGCAGATACGCAGTATCTT. Protein sequence: CASSSLAGWADTQYL.

This clone was seen a few times. The chain employs TRBV7-2 and TRBJ2-4, with TRBD1 matching over 9 bases. The CDR3 is made up of 15 amino acids. V gave up 5 bases and J gave up 5 bases; unmatched junction bases: 7. Germline CDR1 and CDR2: SGHTA and FQGNSA. The CDR3 is CASSPRTGAENIQYF. CDR3 nucleotide sequence: TGTGCCAGCAGCCCGCGGACAGGGGCGGAAAACATTCAGTACTTC.

V gene TRBV28 combines with J gene TRBJ2-1; 7 bases fit TRBD1. Germline values: CDR1 MDHEN, CDR2 SYDVKM. Unmatched junction bases numbered 9, after V lost 7 bases and J lost 6 bases. The CDR3 is 14 amino acids. The CDR3 DNA reads TGTGCCAGCACCACAGGGGTCGGCGGCAATGAGCAGTTCTTC. Translated: CASTTGVGGNEQFF.

In this sample, this clone turned up once. The chain combines TRBV6-9 with TRBJ2-1; D is unresolved. This CDR3 has 14 residues. The germline V gene has CDR1 MNHGY and CDR2 SVAAGI. The V gene lost 3 bases and the J gene lost 6 bases, with 12 bases spanning the gap. CDR3 sequence: CASSYRSFGNEQFF. The CDR3 region has the DNA TGTGCCAGCAGTTACCGATCTTTTGGCAATGAGCAGTTCTTC.

This chain joins TRBV5-6 and TRBJ2-4; 10 positions agree with TRBD1. Germline CDR1 SGHDT, CDR2 YYEEEE. The CDR3 length is 19 residues. The trim removed 4 bases at V and 3 bases at J, leaving 16 bases unmatched. This chain's CDR3 is CASSPSPGTGETVKNIQYF. Written as DNA, the CDR3 is TGTGCCAGCAGCCCCAGTCCCGGGACAGGGGAGACCGTCAAAAACATTCAGTACTTC.

CDR3 DNA: TGTGCCAGCAGTGAACTGGAGGACACTGAAGCTTTCTTT. Residues: CASSELEDTEAFF. The J gene is TRBJ1-1, the V gene TRBV2; D unresolved. This CDR3 is 13 amino acids long. CDR1 SNHLY and CDR2 FYNNEI come from the germline V gene. V lost 2 bases to trimming and J lost 3 bases, with 7 bases between them.

Written as DNA, the CDR3 is TGTGCCTGGAGTGTACGGGGGGGAGAGACCCAGTACTTC. This encodes CAWSVRGGETQYF. V gene TRBV30 combines with J gene TRBJ2-5, with 8 bases fitting TRBD2. Germline lookup yields CDR1 GTSNPN and CDR2 SVGIG (reference sequence). V lost 0 bases and J lost 4; bases outside the gene matches: 1. CDR3 length: 13 residues.

The chain recombines TRBV7-2 with TRBJ2-6; D may be TRBD1 (6 bases). Per germline, CDR1 SGHTA and CDR2 FQGNSA. CDR3 length equals 17 residues. V was clipped by 4 bases and J by 0 bases, with 13 bases between them. For the CDR3, the DNA is TGTGCCAGCAGCTCCGGGACAAGCCTCTCTGGGGCCAACGTCCTGACTTTC. Translating gives CASSSGTSLSGANVLTF. The whole variable domain, remainder taken from reference TRBV7-2 and TRBJ2-6, is GAGVSQSPSNKVTEKGKDVELRCDPISGHTALYWYRQSLGQGLEFLIYFQGNSAPDKSGLPSDRFSAERTGGSVSTLTIQRTQQEDSAVYLCASSSGTSLSGANVLTFGAGSRLTVL.

The chain couples TRBV7-3 to TRBJ2-5, with 8 bases that match TRBD2. CDR3 length: 15 residues. The V gene end was trimmed by 7 bases and the J gene end by 4 bases; junction bases not matched to a gene: 11. The V gene's germline CDR1 is SGHTA and CDR2 FQGTGA. DNA of the CDR3: TGTGCCAGCACCCCTGGGCGGGGGGCCCTAGAGACCCAGTACTTC. Protein: CASTPGRGALETQYF.

The CDR3 loop is CASSLELAGMSDTQYF. Written as DNA, the CDR3 is TGTGCCAGCAGCTTAGAACTAGCGGGAATGTCAGATACGCAGTATTTT. The V and J genes are TRBV5-4 and TRBJ2-3; TRBD2 aligns across 10 bases. V was pared by 2 bases and J by 4 bases, with 7 bases of the junction left unmatched. The CDR3 covers 16 residues. Germline-derived CDR1 and CDR2 are SGHNT and YYREEE (reference sequence).

CDR3 bases: TGTGCCAGCTCACCACTTGAAAGGTTTGAGGGTCACACCGGGGAGCTGTTTTTT. Protein: CASSPLERFEGHTGELFF. The chain recombines TRBV18 with TRBJ2-2; the D gene is possibly TRBD2 (5 bases). This CDR3 contains 18 residues. From germline, CDR1 is KGHSH and CDR2 LQKENI. V was cut by 1 base and J by 3 bases, with 18 bases left in between.

The chain employs TRBV11-3 and TRBJ2-3; TRBD2 might be the D (5 bases). In germline, CDR1 is SGHNT, CDR2 YENEEA. The V end lost 5 bases, the J end lost 4 bases, and 7 bases lay between the germline ends. This CDR3 is 12 amino acids long. CDR3 nucleotide sequence: TGTGCCAGCAGCCAGGACTCAGATACGCAGTATTTT. This codes for CASSQDSDTQYF.

The rearrangement links TRBV11-3 to TRBJ2-2; 10 bases are shared with TRBD1. The CDR3 spans 18 residues. With V trimmed by 0 bases and J by 3 bases, 7 bases remained unmatched. From germline, CDR1 is SGHNT and CDR2 YENEEA. The CDR3: CASSLETQTGGYTGELFF. In DNA, the CDR3 is TGTGCCAGCAGCTTAGAAACGCAGACAGGGGGCTACACCGGGGAGCTGTTTTTT.

This chain connects TRBV7-8 to TRBJ2-3, with 8 bases fitting TRBD2. Germline V gene lookup returns CDR1 SGHVS and CDR2 FQNEAQ. The V gene end was trimmed by 3 bases and the J gene end by 6 bases; junction bases not matched to a gene: 14. There are 17 residues in the CDR3. CDR3 in amino acids: CASSFNPGLGIMDTQYF. CDR3 bases: TGTGCCAGCAGCTTTAATCCGGGACTAGGGATTATGGATACGCAGTATTTT.

The V call is TRBV4-2, the J call TRBJ2-3; the match to TRBD2 covers 14 bases. The junction had 9 bases not matched to a gene; V was cut back by 3 bases and J by 1 base. Germline V lookup: CDR1 LGHNA, CDR2 YNFKEQ. The CDR3 is 19 amino acids. The CDR3 bases are TGTGCCAGCAGCCATACTAGACTAGCGGGGGGGCTTGGCACAGATACGCAGTATTTT. Translated: CASSHTRLAGGLGTDTQYF.

This clone was counted between two and nine times. The chain couples TRBV4-2 to TRBJ1-1, with D maybe TRBD1 (5 bases). The CDR3 extends over 12 amino acids. The V end was cut by 0 bases, the J end by 8 bases, with 7 bases between. The germline V gene has CDR1 LGHNA and CDR2 YNFKEQ. CDR3 DNA sequence: TGTGCCAGCAGCCAAGATTGGGGGGAAGCTTTCTTT. Translation gives CASSQDWGEAFF.

As to this clone: Since the CDR3 does not end with the conserved phenylalanine or tryptophan, this likely comes from a read error. The chain uses TRBV4-2 and TRBJ1-1; D ambiguous. The CDR3 is 15 residues long. Germline loops: CDR1 LGHNA, CDR2 YNFKEQ. The V and J ends lost 4 bases and 0 bases respectively, with 12 bases between them. The DNA of the CDR3 is TGTGCCAGCAGCCCTTACGCGACGGTGAACACTGAAGCTTTCCTT. It is translated as CASSPYATVNTEAFL.

CDR3 nucleotides: TGCAGTGCTATAGGGTCCTACGAGCAGTACTTC. The encoded protein is CSAIGSYEQYF. V gene TRBV20-1 combines with J gene TRBJ2-7; no clear D. V was clipped by 4 bases and J by 1 base, with 5 bases between them. Germline V gene lookup returns CDR1 DFQATT and CDR2 SNEGSKA (reference sequence). The CDR3 consists of 11 residues.

The chain combines TRBV10-1 with TRBJ2-7; D unclear. The length of the CDR3 is 13 residues. Germline V gene sequence: CDR1 WNHNN, CDR2 SYGVQD (reference sequence). Trimming took off 2 bases at V and 6 bases at J, with 11 bases between the two ends. Here the CDR3 reads CASSETGYGEQYF. The CDR3 nucleotides read TGCGCCAGCAGTGAGACGGGCTACGGCGAGCAGTACTTC.

The rearrangement links TRBV5-1 to TRBJ2-1, with 13 bases identical to TRBD2. The CDR3 loop spans 16 amino acids. CDR1 is SGHRS, CDR2 YFSETQ, per germline. The V and J ends lost 0 bases and 5 bases, in that order; junction bases with no gene match: 2. CDR3 in DNA: TGCGCCAGCAGCTTGGCCGGGACTAGCGGGGACAATGAGCAGTTCTTC. It specifies CASSLAGTSGDNEQFF.

This chain links TRBV7-9 with TRBJ1-1; TRBD1 is a possible D gene (5 bases). Germline V CDR1 and CDR2: SEHNR, FQNEAQ (reference sequence). The V end was cut by 5 bases, the J end by 2 bases, with 15 bases between. This CDR3 has 15 amino acids. CDR3 bases: TGTGCCAGCAGCCTCGGGACTTTGATTAACACTGAAGCTTTCTTT. Its protein product is CASSLGTLINTEAFF.

This clone is categorized as hyperexpanded. The J gene is TRBJ2-3, the V gene TRBV28; D ambiguous. Germline CDR1 and CDR2: MDHEN and SYDVKM. The V gene lost 5 bases and the J gene lost 2 bases, with 11 bases spanning the gap. CDR3 length: 14 amino acids. As DNA, the CDR3 is TGTGCCAGCAGTCCGATGGGCAACACAGATACGCAGTATTTT. Translating it yields CASSPMGNTDTQYF.

The V and J genes are TRBV11-1 and TRBJ2-1; 12 bases are a match to TRBD2. Germline-derived CDR1 and CDR2 are SGHAT and FQDESV (reference sequence). The CDR3 runs to 16 residues. J gave up 10 bases and V 2 bases, and 9 bases lay outside the gene matches. The CDR3: CASSLWGTSGLEEQFF. The DNA for the CDR3 is TGTGCCAGCAGCTTATGGGGGACTAGCGGGTTGGAGGAGCAGTTCTTC.

The rearrangement uses TRBV7-2 and TRBJ1-2, with D possibly TRBD1 on 6 matching bases. Germline V gene sequence: CDR1 SGHTA, CDR2 FQGNSA. This CDR3 is built from 15 residues. The V end was cut by 5 bases, the J end by 4 bases, with 17 bases between. The CDR3 loop reads CASSARDTGSYGYTF. The CDR3 region has the DNA TGTGCCAGCAGCGCACGGGACACCGGAAGCTATGGCTACACCTTC.

The rearrangement links TRBV6-6 to TRBJ1-6, with D unresolved. Trimming shortened V by 2 bases and J by 8 bases, and 10 bases separated the two germline ends. Germline V gene lookup returns CDR1 MNHNY and CDR2 SVGAGI (reference sequence). The CDR3 spans 14 residues. CDR3 nucleotide sequence: TGTGCCAGCAGTTACGCCGGGAACGATTCACCCCTCCACTTT. Residues: CASSYAGNDSPLHF.